These T cell receptor beta chains were read from a single sample in a study of blood T cell repertoires in COVID-19. Profiled with immunoSEQ multiplex PCR; TCRdb holds only in-frame clones, not every one. The repertoire has approximately 170,000 clones, about 74% of them found once; the top ten carry 2.5% to 3%. Input material: peripheral blood. The receptors come from a woman older than 75 with acute or convalescent COVID-19. The CDR3 runs from the conserved cysteine through the conserved F or W. The D gene is left open where the match is weak. The listing skips clone size in some rows; elsewhere it reads once, few, many or a size class.

-	TRBV5-4	14	-	TRBJ2-5	TGTGCCAGCAGCTTGCAGGTGGGTCAGGAGACCCAGTACTTC	CASSLQVGQETQYF
-	TRBV27	12	-	TRBJ2-2	TGTGCCAGCAGTTCTTACGGCGGGGAGCTGTTTTTT	CASSSYGGELFF
-	TRBV7-3	16	TRBD2	TRBJ2-3	TGTGCCAGCAGCCCGCATAGCGGGAGTAGGGCAGATACGCAGTATTTT	CASSPHSGSRADTQYF
few	TRBV9	13	-	TRBJ1-1	TGTGCCAGCAGCGTAGGCCAGGGAAACAAAGCTTTCTTT	CASSVGQGNKAFF
once	TRBV13	16	-	TRBJ2-1	TGTGCCAGCAGCTTAGAAACCGGACTATATGGGAATGAGCAGTTCTTC	CASSLETGLYGNEQFF
-	TRBV5-4	19	TRBD2	TRBJ2-2	TGTGCCAGCAGCGGGGGACTAGCGGGAGACTCCTCGAACACCGGGGAGCTGTTTTTT	CASSGGLAGDSSNTGELFF
-	TRBV6-2/TRBV6-3	14	-	TRBJ2-7	TGTGCCAGCAGTCGGGACTGGGGCTCAAACGAGCAGTACTTC	CASSRDWGSNEQYF
few	TRBV6-2/TRBV6-3	17	TRBD1	TRBJ2-2	TGTGCCAGCAGTTACGGGACAGGGGGCGGACGCACCGGGGAGCTGTTTTTT	CASSYGTGGGRTGELFF
-	TRBV4-3	16	TRBD2	TRBJ2-7	TGCGCCAGCAGCCAAGAACTAGCGGGAGGGAGCTACGAGCAGTACTTC	CASSQELAGGSYEQYF
-	TRBV27	18	-	TRBJ2-3	TGTGCCAGCAGTTTATCGGCCAGATCGTACGCAGTCACAGATACGCAGTATTTT	CASSLSARSYAVTDTQYF
-	TRBV6-6	16	TRBD2	TRBJ2-1	TGTGCCAGCAGTTACCTAGCGGGGGGAGCCTACAATGAGCAGTTCTTC	CASSYLAGGAYNEQFF
once	TRBV18	14	-	TRBJ1-5	TGTGCCAGCTCACTGGGGCAGGGAGGTCAGCCCCAGCATTTT	CASSLGQGGQPQHF
-	TRBV19	15	-	TRBJ2-3	TGTGCCAGTAGTACGACAGGTATGCCCACAGATACGCAGTATTTT	CASSTTGMPTDTQYF
-	TRBV30	12	-	TRBJ2-5	TGTGCCTGGAGTGCAAACCAAGAGACCCAGTACTTC	CAWSANQETQYF
-	TRBV11-1	12	TRBD1	TRBJ2-7	TGTGCCAGCAGCTTGGTCCAGGGGGTTGCGTACTTC	CASSLVQGVAYF
once	TRBV7-9	14	TRBD2	TRBJ2-5	TGTGCCAGCAGCTTCGGACTAGCGATGGAGACCCAGTACTTC	CASSFGLAMETQYF
-	TRBV28	14	-	TRBJ1-4	TGTGCCAGCAACCTACCCGACGGGGATGAAAAACTGTTTTTT	CASNLPDGDEKLFF
few	TRBV4-2	17	-	TRBJ2-2	TGTGCCAGCAGCCAAGAGGGGACGGGAGCCTTTGCCGGGGAGCTGTTTTTT	CASSQEGTGAFAGELFF
-	TRBV6-5	15	-	TRBJ1-1	TGTGCCAGCAGTCCCCTACAGGGCGTTCGTACTGAAGCTTTCTTT	CASSPLQGVRTEAFF
few	TRBV2	11	-	TRBJ2-1	TGTGCCAGCGCCGAGGGCATTGAGCAGTTCTTC	CASAEGIEQFF
-	TRBV4-3	15	-	TRBJ1-1	TGCGCCAGCAGCCAAGAGGGGGCGTCCTATCTTGAAGCTTTCTTT	CASSQEGASYLEAFF
-	TRBV12-3/TRBV12-4	13	-	TRBJ2-3	TGTGCCAGCAGACGCGGGACCCAGGATACGCAGTATTTT	CASRRGTQDTQYF
-	TRBV9	15	TRBD2	TRBJ2-1	TGTGCCAGCAGCGTAGGGGCTAGCGGGGGAAATGAGCAGTTCTTC	CASSVGASGGNEQFF
few	TRBV28	18	-	TRBJ1-5	TGTGCCAGCAGTTTATTATACAGGGTGGGCTATAGCAATCAGCCCCAGCATTTT	CASSLLYRVGYSNQPQHF
many	TRBV30	14	TRBD1	TRBJ1-4	TGTGCCTGGGACCCGGGACAGGGAAATGAAAAACTGTTTTTT	CAWDPGQGNEKLFF
-	TRBV2	15	TRBD1	TRBJ2-7	TGTGCCAGCAGTGAGGTCGCAGGGGGCCCCTACGAGCAGTACTTC	CASSEVAGGPYEQYF
-	TRBV3-1/TRBV3-2	15	TRBD2	TRBJ2-7	TGTGCCAGCAGTTCGGGACTAGCCTTTTCCTACGAGCAGTACTTC	CASSSGLAFSYEQYF
-	TRBV27	14	TRBD1	TRBJ2-7	TGTGCCAGCACCTCGGGACAGGGCCCCTTTGAGCAGTACTTC	CASTSGQGPFEQYF
-	TRBV11-3	12	TRBD1	TRBJ2-1	TGTGCCAGCAGCTCAACAGGGGGCGAGCAGTTCTTC	CASSSTGGEQFF
-	TRBV4-3	15	-	TRBJ1-2	TGCGCCAGCAGCCAAGATACAACAGGGCCCTATGGCTACACCTTC	CASSQDTTGPYGYTF
-	TRBV28	13	TRBD1	TRBJ1-3	TGTGCCAGCAGTCCGCAGGGGGTAAACACCATATATTTT	CASSPQGVNTIYF
-	TRBV7-3	13	-	TRBJ1-1	TGTGCCAGCAGCTCAAGAGATTTCACTGAAGCTTTCTTT	CASSSRDFTEAFF
-	TRBV27	14	TRBD1	TRBJ1-2	TGTGCCAGCACCCCGCAGGGGGCGGGCTATGGCTACACCTTC	CASTPQGAGYGYTF
-	TRBV6-5	12	TRBD2	TRBJ2-7	TGTGCTACGGCTAGACTAGCGGCTAACAGGTACTTC	CATARLAANRYF
-	TRBV9	14	-	TRBJ2-5	TGTGCCAGCAGCGTAGGATCAGTCGAAGAGACCCAGTACTTC	CASSVGSVEETQYF
-	TRBV2	14	-	TRBJ2-1	TGTGCCAGCAGTCGGAACCTAGCAGGAAATGAGCAGTTCTTC	CASSRNLAGNEQFF
once	TRBV27	15	TRBD1	TRBJ1-1	TGTGCCAGCAGTTCACAGGGGGCGCGGGGCACTGAAGCTTTCTTT	CASSSQGARGTEAFF
once	TRBV29-1	12	TRBD1	TRBJ1-1	TGCAGCGTTGAAGATCAGTTGGACAGGACTTTCTTT	CSVEDQLDRTFF
-	TRBV3-1/TRBV3-2	18	TRBD1	TRBJ1-2	TGTGCCAGCAGCTCCCCCGCCGGGGAAGGGGGCCGGAGCTATGGCTACACCTTC	CASSSPAGEGGRSYGYTF
-	TRBV28	13	-	TRBJ1-1	TGTGCCAGCACCCAGGTTATGAACACTGAAGCTTTCTTT	CASTQVMNTEAFF
-	TRBV5-4	14	-	TRBJ1-6	TGTGCCAGCAGCTCTCAGGGGTATAATTCACCCCTCCACTTT	CASSSQGYNSPLHF
-	TRBV7-2	17	TRBD2	TRBJ2-5	TGTGCCAGCAGCTTAGGGTGGGGCGGGAGTGAGAGAGAGACCCAGTACTTC	CASSLGWGGSERETQYF
once	TRBV7-2	13	-	TRBJ2-5	TGTGCCAGCAGCCAACAGGTACAAGAGACCCAGTACTTC	CASSQQVQETQYF
few	TRBV2	16	-	TRBJ1-2	TGTGCCAGCAGTGAAGCGCGGCAGGGGCCTACTTATGGCTACACCTTC	CASSEARQGPTYGYTF
-	TRBV7-8	17	TRBD2	TRBJ2-1	TGTGCCAGCAGCTCAGGCTTGGGACTAGCGGGAGCAGGTGAGCAGTTCTTC	CASSSGLGLAGAGEQFF
-	TRBV15	17	TRBD2	TRBJ2-5	TGTGCCACCAGCAAGGGACTAGCGGGCCCAGCACAAGAGACCCAGTACTTC	CATSKGLAGPAQETQYF
-	TRBV11-2	13	-	TRBJ1-5	TGTGCCAGCAGCTTATCACTTAATCAGCCCCAGCATTTT	CASSLSLNQPQHF
-	TRBV5-1	15	TRBD1	TRBJ2-7	TGCGCCAGCAGCCCCGCCCGGGACAGGGTAGGCGAGCAGTACTTC	CASSPARDRVGEQYF
-	TRBV28	14	TRBD2	TRBJ2-7	TGTGCCAGCAACTTTGGGACTAGCGGTGCGCGGCAGTACTTC	CASNFGTSGARQYF
-	TRBV5-1	15	-	TRBJ2-2	TGCGCCAGCAGCTTACAGGGCGATAACACCGGGGAGCTGTTTTTT	CASSLQGDNTGELFF
-	TRBV19	15	TRBD1	TRBJ1-5	TGTGCCAGTAGTATTACCGGGACAGAGAATCAGCCCCAGCATTTT	CASSITGTENQPQHF
-	TRBV27	15	TRBD2	TRBJ2-3	TGTGCCACCGGGACTAGCGGGAGAGTGAAAGATACGCAGTATTTT	CATGTSGRVKDTQYF
-	TRBV10-3	14	-	TRBJ1-4	TGTGCCAGCTCACCGGGACACGGAACTGAAAAACTGTTTTTT	CASSPGHGTEKLFF
once	TRBV12-3/TRBV12-4	13	TRBD1	TRBJ1-2	TGTGCCAGCAGTAGACAGGGGAACTATGGCTACACCTTC	CASSRQGNYGYTF
-	TRBV5-6	14	-	TRBJ2-7	TGTGCCAGCAGCTTTGGACTCGACACCTACGAGCAGTACTTC	CASSFGLDTYEQYF
-	TRBV3-1/TRBV3-2	13	-	TRBJ2-5	TGTGCCAGCAGCTCAGGACTGCAAGAGACCCAGTACTTC	CASSSGLQETQYF